This T cell receptor beta chain was recorded in a study of PD-1 blockade in classical Hodgkin lymphoma. The time point was: cycle 4 day 1 (C4D1), after less than 7 weeks of nivolumab. Every patient relapsed after autologous stem cell transplantation, and brentuximab vedotin exposure varied. Study observations and caveats: Diversity in CD4+ TCRs, unlike that measured in CD8+ TCRs, had risen significantly by C4D1. Newly diagnosed patients were said to have less baseline TCR diversity than healthy donors did.

Produced via immunoSEQ multiplex PCR; TCRdb's table is partial and in-frame only. The sample gives about 64,000 clones, more than 90% of which show up once; about 8% is in the top ten. A note on this clone: Its antigen is unidentified.

Trimming stripped 8 bases from V and 2 bases from J, with 5 bases between. CDR3 length equals 11 residues. Per the germline V gene, CDR1 is MDHEN and CDR2 is SYDVKM. The sequences come from peripheral blood mononuclear cells (PBMCs), collected before the fourth cycle of nivolumab. The receptor was isolated from a human donor with classical Hodgkin lymphoma. The genes are TRBV28 and TRBJ2-3, with D unclear. CDR3 coding DNA: TGTGCCAGCCTCTCCACAGATACGCAGTATTTT. It specifies CASLSTDTQYF.